The 17 T cell receptor beta chains reported below all come from one sample, sequenced in a study of shared clonotypes between healthy human individuals. Data came from immunoSEQ multiplex PCR; TCRdb stores just in-frame clones and leaves some out. The profile shows roughly 1,500,000 clones, approximately 98.5% of them singletons. The sample was naive CD4+ T cells sorted from blood. Subset in this sample: CD45RA+ positively selected. These receptors all come from a man aged 30 to 39 in good health.

The rearrangement uses TRBV5-1 and TRBJ2-5, with D possibly being TRBD1 or TRBD2 (7 bases each). The CDR3 is 14 amino acids. The V gene's germline CDR1 is SGHRS and CDR2 YFSETQ. Deletions cut 5 bases from V and 5 bases from J, with 16 bases between. CDR3 nucleotides: TGCGCCAGCAGTTATCAGGGGGGGATCGAGACCCAGTACTTC. It encodes CASSYQGGIETQYF.

The V and J genes are TRBV6-5 and TRBJ2-1, with unresolved D. There are 15 residues in the CDR3. Trimming removed 2 bases from V and 0 bases from J, with 8 bases in between. CDR1 and CDR2 from the germline V gene are MNHEY and SVGAGI. CDR3 sequence: CASSYQSSSYNEQFF. The DNA of the CDR3 is TGTGCCAGCAGTTACCAGTCTAGCTCCTACAATGAGCAGTTCTTC.

The gene calls are TRBV28 and TRBJ1-1, with unresolved D. Trimming shortened V by 6 bases and J by 2 bases, and 16 bases separated the two germline ends. This CDR3 spans 15 amino acids. CDR1 and CDR2 from the germline V gene are MDHEN and SYDVKM. CDR3 region: CASRGTVARNTEAFF. CDR3 coding DNA: TGTGCCAGCAGGGGAACGGTAGCTCGAAACACTGAAGCTTTCTTT.

This chain uses TRBV7-8 with TRBJ2-1, with D perhaps TRBD2 (6 bases). CDR1 is SGHVS and CDR2 is FQNEAQ in the germline V gene. This CDR3 comprises 15 residues. The V and J ends lost 5 bases and 4 bases respectively, with 15 bases between them. The CDR3 reads CASSRAEGGYNEQFF. CDR3 coding DNA: TGTGCCAGCAGCCGAGCGGAGGGAGGTTACAATGAGCAGTTCTTC.

In the case of this clone: Other DNA sequences in this specimen translate into the identical CDR3. The chain joins TRBV5-1 to TRBJ1-5; D possibly corresponds to TRBD1 (5 bases). Germline V gene lookup returns CDR1 SGHRS and CDR2 YFSETQ. V was trimmed by 0 bases and J by 1 base, leaving 8 bases between them. There are 15 residues in the CDR3. The CDR3 nucleotides read TGCGCCAGCAGCTTGGCCGGGACGAGCAATCAGCCCCAGCATTTT. Amino acids: CASSLAGTSNQPQHF. The variable domain in full, completed from reference TRBV5-1 and TRBJ1-5, reads KAGVTQTPRYLIKTRGQQVTLSCSPISGHRSVSWYQQTPGQGLQFLFEYFSETQRNKGNFPGRFSGRQFSNSRSEMNVSTLELGDSALYLCASSLAGTSNQPQHFGDGTRLSIL.

The chain employs TRBV11-2 and TRBJ2-5, with D tentatively TRBD2 (6 bases). The end of the DNA is better explained by TRBJ2-7, so the J call may be wrong. CDR3 size: 13 residues. Germline loops: CDR1 SGHAT, CDR2 FQNNGV. CDR3 residues: CASSRGLGYEQYF. The DNA for the CDR3 is TGTGCCAGCAGCCGGGGACTCGGTTACGAGCAGTACTTC.

The chain combines TRBV7-9 with TRBJ1-5; tentative D call: TRBD1 (5 bases). Trimming removed 1 base at V and 3 bases at J, with 13 bases between. The CDR3 has 16 amino acids. Germline-derived CDR1 and CDR2 are SEHNR and FQNEAQ (reference sequence). CDR3: CASSLGIRGNNQPQHF. The CDR3 DNA reads TGTGCCAGCAGCTTAGGCATTCGGGGCAACAATCAGCCCCAGCATTTT.

The CDR3 DNA is TGCAGCGTTGCAGGGACAGACGGTAGCACAGATACGCAGTATTTT. Residues: CSVAGTDGSTDTQYF. This chain uses TRBV29-1 with TRBJ2-3; 7 bases are a match to TRBD1. The CDR3 runs to 15 residues. Losses at the gene ends were 4 bases for V and 0 bases for J; bases not matched to a gene: 7. Germline V gene lookup returns CDR1 SQVTM and CDR2 ANQGSEA.

The V gene is TRBV10-3, the J gene TRBJ2-1; unclear D gene. CDR1 and CDR2 (germline): ENHRY, SYGVKD. V was pared by 5 bases and J by 7 bases, with 9 bases between. The CDR3 is made up of 12 amino acids. This CDR3 reads CAISPTGNEQFF. DNA for the CDR3: TGTGCCATCAGTCCTACTGGGAATGAGCAGTTCTTC.

The chain is built from TRBV18 and TRBJ2-2; D perhaps matches TRBD2 (7 bases). The V and J ends lost 1 base and 4 bases respectively, with 16 bases between them. This CDR3 has 17 residues. Per germline, CDR1 KGHSH and CDR2 LQKENI. In nucleotides, the CDR3 is TGTGCCAGCTCACCACTCGACGGGGGGCTGACCACCGGGGAGCTGTTTTTT. Translated: CASSPLDGGLTTGELFF.

The rearrangement links TRBV28 to TRBJ2-7; 8 nucleotides line up with TRBD2. CDR1 and CDR2 (germline): MDHEN, SYDVKM. The trim removed 2 bases at V and 3 bases at J, leaving 6 bases unmatched. The CDR3 covers 15 residues. DNA of the CDR3: TGTGCCAGCAGTTTAGGTGCAGCGGGAGTCTACGAGCAGTACTTC. It codes for CASSLGAAGVYEQYF.

Points on this clone: Other DNA sequences in the same sample also yield this CDR3. The V and J genes are TRBV28 and TRBJ2-1; D perhaps matches TRBD2 (6 bases). Deletions cut 5 bases from V and 10 bases from J, with 6 bases between. Germline V gene data show CDR1 as MDHEN and CDR2 as SYDVKM. The CDR3 length is 10 residues. The CDR3 here is CASSRGEQFF. The DNA for the CDR3 is TGTGCCAGCAGTCGGGGGGAGCAGTTCTTC.

J is TRBJ2-1 and V is TRBV19; 8 bases are shared with TRBD2. Losses at the gene ends were 10 bases for V and 4 bases for J; bases not matched to a gene: 6. CDR3 size: 13 residues. From germline, CDR1 is LNHDA and CDR2 SQIVND (reference sequence). CDR3 sequence (DNA): TGTGCCACAGAAGCTAGCGGGTACAATGAGCAGTTCTTC. Protein product: CATEASGYNEQFF.

The genes are TRBV5-1 and TRBJ2-2, with unresolved D. Per the germline V gene, CDR1 is SGHRS and CDR2 is YFSETQ. V shed 0 bases and J shed 6 bases, with 12 bases lying between them. CDR3 length equals 15 residues. The DNA for the CDR3 is TGCGCCAGCAGCTTGGAGAGGCCGACGTCCGGGGAGCTGTTTTTT. Translated: CASSLERPTSGELFF.

Of note for this clone: In the same sample, other DNA sequences code for this CDR3. The chain has TRBV15 and TRBJ2-5; D is undetermined. V lost 0 bases and J 4 bases, leaving 6 bases between the germline ends. The CDR3 is 13 residues long. From germline, CDR1 is LNHNV and CDR2 YYDKDF (reference sequence). CDR3 loop: CATSRDPGETQYF. The CDR3 bases are TGTGCCACCAGCAGAGACCCGGGAGAGACCCAGTACTTC.

The chain has TRBV6-1 and TRBJ2-7, with D tentatively TRBD1 or TRBD2 (5 bases each). V was shortened by 1 base and J by 2 bases, with 18 bases between the two germline ends. Germline CDR1 reads MNHNS; CDR2 reads SASEGT. The CDR3 length is 17 residues. The CDR3: CASSEGRRGPKTYEQYF. CDR3 bases: TGTGCCAGCAGTGAAGGACGTCGGGGCCCCAAGACCTACGAGCAGTACTTC.

V and J are TRBV5-1 and TRBJ2-7; tentatively, D is TRBD1 (5 bases). The ends were cut back, 3 bases at V and 2 bases at J, with 15 bases in the middle. Germline CDR1 reads SGHRS; CDR2 reads YFSETQ. The length of the CDR3 is 15 residues. The CDR3 protein is CASSWGPDAPYEQYF. DNA of the CDR3: TGCGCCAGCAGCTGGGGCCCGGACGCCCCCTACGAGCAGTACTTC.